This TCR beta chain was obtained from a study of T cells in Graves' hyperthyroidism and ophthalmopathy. About the research overall: At the time of initial diagnosis and before any treatment, peripheral blood was collected.

CDR1 MNHEY and CDR2 SVGEGT come from the germline V gene. Trimming at V came to 11 bases and at J to 5 bases, leaving 12 bases not matched to a gene. The CDR3 totals 14 residues. In this sample, this clonotype turned up once. Its target is unknown. The study's findings and limits: Expanded thyroid clonotypes (above 0.001) were mostly also found in blood. Model predictions of ophthalmopathy came a median approximately 6.8 months before onset.

A 10 ml volume of fresh peripheral blood provided the PBMCs. Amplified regions were TCR beta CDR3 sequences from RNA transcripts. The TCR CDR3 first-round RT-PCR relied on the HTBI primer set. TCRdb fed the multiplex PCR reads into MiXCR, producing one record per CDR3 protein. Of about 640,000 distinct CDR3 sequences listed, roughly 20% are singletons. The chain is built from TRBV6-2 or TRBV6-3 and TRBJ2-3, with TRBD2 identical over 8 bases. Sequencing was carried out using blood. This receptor was obtained from a man aged 25 to 40 with Graves' ophthalmopathy. CDR3 nucleotide sequence: TGTGCCGATCAATGTGGCGGGGGGTTAGATACGCAGTATTTT. As protein: CADQCGGGLDTQYF.